The source of this T cell receptor beta chain is a study of shared clonotypes between healthy human individuals. Data came from immunoSEQ multiplex PCR; TCRdb stores just in-frame clones and leaves some out. The data hold about 2.2 million clones, with just over 90% observed a single time. The naive CD8 subset, CD45RO-negative cells positively selected for CCR7, excluded terminally differentiated effector memory CD45RA+ cells. Germline assignment: CDR1 SGHNT and CDR2 YYREEE (reference sequence). The CDR3 is 14 residues long. V lost 0 bases and J 6 bases, leaving 11 bases between the germline ends. This TCR came from a man younger than 30 in good health. Some clones in this sample may be carry-over from other donors' samples. The chain joins TRBV5-4 to TRBJ2-3; D is unclear. The sample consisted of naive CD8+ T cells from PBMCs. CDR3 loop: CASSLGFSIDTQYF. CDR3 sequence (DNA): TGTGCCAGCAGCTTGGGTTTTAGCATTGATACGCAGTATTTT.